What follows describes a single T cell receptor beta chain. In its sample, this clonotype was seen a few times. Which antigen it targets is not known. No much larger clone is present one base from it, and per-base qualities are unavailable. TCR beta VDJ combination and CDR3 sequence profiling used genomic DNA as the template. An Illumina HiSeq 2000 was the platform used for TCR repertoire sequencing. Per the authors' processing: TRBV/TRBJ rearrangement plots, CDR3 size and DJ length profiles, and Simpson's diversity index were used to assess repertoires. The immunodominant clone was defined as the most abundant DNA sequence in deep sequencing data. CDR3 amino acid sequences were screened for sharing across subjects and were compared with published repertoires and the VDJdb database. In TCRdb, the public reads were trimmed at Q25 with fastp and aligned with MiXCR, with productive beta chains retained. CDR3 protein sequences are deduplicated, and each keeps its most common genes and DNA. The V and J calls were not made by the authors but by TCRdb's processing. This sample comprises a few hundred thousand distinct CDR3 sequences, approximately 60% of them detected only once. Over 25% of the sample belongs to the ten largest clones.

This sample was included in a study of CD8+CD57+ T cells in acquired aplastic anemia (dated by TCRdb to the late 2010s). General notes on the study: DNA extracted from sorted CD4+ and CD8+ cells had a mean of roughly 3.4 ug, with a range of about 0.18 to 27.4 ug. Mean read counts for healthy donor samples were approximately 10 million for CD4+ cells and some 11 million for CD8+ cells. General conclusions and limits of the study: No significant difference in CD8+ Simpson's diversity was found between patients and healthy controls (P=0.060). Roughly 30 CD8+ CDR3 sequences were shared between patients and controls but appeared highly expressed in patients and within their immunodominant clones.

TCR repertoires of sorted CD4+ and CD8+ blood T cells from severe aplastic anemia patients and healthy subjects were deep-sequenced in the study. Ficoll-Paque density gradient centrifugation was used to isolate peripheral blood mononuclear cells. Before DNA extraction, CD4+ and CD8+ T cells were sorted with FACS or magnetic beads. The cysteine opens and the phenylalanine closes a CDR3 of 12 amino acids. Only CDR3 DNA is held: 36 bases, read in frame from base 1. The germline V gene yields ENHRY for CDR1 and SYGVKD for CDR2. V is reduced by 3 bases and J by 9 bases, leaving a spacing of 6 bases between them.

Rearrangement joined TRBV10-3 to TRBJ1-6; a weak D assignment points to TRBD1 (5 bases agree). Specimen: sorted CD4+, CD8+, or CD8+CD57+ T cells (not recorded which) from PBMCs. The sequence came from a human donor in good health. Here is the DNA: TGTGCCATCAGTGACGGGGGTTCACCCCTCCACTTT. This is translated as CAISDGGSPLHF.